Each of the 5 T cell receptor beta chains below was sequenced from the same sample in a study of monozygotic twins with inflammatory bowel disease. TCRdb re-analyzed the 5' RACE reads; it lists each CDR3 protein once, without DNA. In total, the table holds around 400,000 distinct CDR3 sequences. Sequencing input: blood. All receptors come from a human donor with ulcerative colitis or Crohn's disease, or a healthy co-twin of an affected twin (not recorded which).

The chain links TRBV7-8 to TRBJ2-1; TCRdb's assignment of TRBD2 cannot be checked, as there is no DNA. This CDR3 contains 17 residues. Looked up from germline, CDR1 is SGHVS and CDR2 is FQNEAQ. CDR3 sequence reads: CASSPRGAANTYNEQFF.

J is TRBJ1-2 and V is TRBV9. Germline V gene sequence: CDR1 SGDLS, CDR2 YYNGEE. The CDR3 totals 15 residues. CDR3 amino acids: CASSDPRFPNYGYTF.

V is TRBV14 and J is TRBJ2-7; TCRdb selects TRBD1, and the lack of DNA leaves this call unchecked. Per the germline V gene, CDR1 is SGHDN and CDR2 is FVKESK. The CDR3 totals 18 residues. The CDR3 loop reads CASSPSSGPPFRNYEQYF.

The V call is TRBV11-1, the J call TRBJ2-7; TCRdb gives TRBD1 as the D gene, but with no DNA this cannot be confirmed. From germline, CDR1 is SGHAT and CDR2 FQDESV (reference sequence). CDR3 length equals 18 residues. CDR3: CASSLGSLRDRDKPEQYF.

V and J are TRBV11-2 and TRBJ2-5; as DNA is missing, the TRBD1 call by TCRdb cannot be tested. The germline V gene encodes CDR1 SGHAT and CDR2 FQNNGV. This CDR3 contains 18 residues. The chain's CDR3 is CASSLDGRRAGQGETQYF.